This T cell receptor (beta chain) was observed in a study of blood T cell repertoires in COVID-19. At the level of the study: Sites across the United States, Italy and Spain contributed samples from acute and convalescent COVID-19. T cells, B-cell-depleted T cells, or PBMCs provided the cDNA or gDNA that served as material.

Profiled with immunoSEQ multiplex PCR; TCRdb holds only in-frame clones, not every one. The sample has a few hundred thousand clones; 70% to 90% are singletons. Seattle patients were enrolled while actively infected and followed longitudinally. The sample taken for sequencing was peripheral blood. This clonotype was sampled from a woman between 50 and 59 years old with COVID-19, enrolled during active disease.

The CDR3 bases are TGCGCCAGCAGCTTCGGACAGGGGAACACCGGGGAGCTGTTTTTT. Translation: CASSFGQGNTGELFF. This sequence joins TRBV4-1 and TRBJ2-2; TRBD1 matches 8 bases. V shed 5 bases, J shed 1 base, and the junction held 3 bases outside the gene matches. In germline, CDR1 is MGHRA, CDR2 YSYEKL. The CDR3 is 15 residues long.